Given below is one TCR beta chain in context. The entry originates in a study of monozygotic twins with inflammatory bowel disease. TCRdb re-called the 5' RACE reads and catalogs CDR3 proteins one per entry, DNA excluded. The specimen's table records about 210,000 distinct CDR3 sequences. The CDR3 has 16 amino acids. The germline V gene encodes CDR1 SGHVS and CDR2 FNYEAQ. The V and J genes are TRBV7-6 and TRBJ2-2; TCRdb's D call, TRBD1, is unchecked because there is no DNA. This TCR derives from a human donor with ulcerative colitis or Crohn's disease, or a healthy co-twin of an affected twin (not recorded which). The sample taken for sequencing was blood. CDR3: CASSLDGGRRTGELFF.